The sequence of this TCR beta chain was determined in a study of blood T cells in healthy people across ages. Samples each yielded at least 5 micrograms of total RNA. Combining a sample-barcoded 5' primer with a J-beta primer mix, a second PCR ran for roughly 7 to 11 cycles. A template-switch adaptor containing 12 random nucleotides labeled each cDNA molecule. TCRdb re-called the 5' RACE reads with MiXCR, one entry per CDR3 protein. The table includes fewer than 900,000 distinct CDR3 sequences, about 40% detected once. Note on this clonotype: A read error may account for a junction end that differs from germline.

This CDR3 is 13 amino acids long. Germline V gives CDR1 SQVTM, CDR2 ANQGSEA. The chain carries TRBV29-1 and TRBJ2-1; 8 bases map to TRBD1. This sequence originates from a woman aged 55-75 years in good health. Sequencing input: blood. CDR3 coding DNA: TGCAGCGTTCGACAGGGGAGCTACAATGGGCAGTTCTTC. Protein: CSVRQGSYNGQFF.